These 24 T cell receptor beta chains originate from one sample sequenced in a study of vaccination and CD4 T cells after COVID-19. Cultured CD4+ T-cell DNA underwent Oncomine TCR Beta short-read sequencing. TCRdb used MiXCR to reprocess the PCR reads, holding one entry per CDR3 protein. Of over 10,000 distinct CDR3 sequences detected, approximately 57% appear once; the ten largest clones hold roughly 33%. Treatment of the sample: roughly ten-day PBMC culture with coronavirus spike peptide pools or control peptides (ViraFEST assay). Antigens of these TCRs are unknown. Material: CD4+ T cells from blood, cultured in vitro. The receptors here all came from a human donor who had recovered from COVID-19.

The chain carries TRBV28 and TRBJ2-1; 8 nucleotides align to TRBD2. This CDR3 has 16 amino acids. Per the germline V gene, CDR1 is MDHEN and CDR2 is SYDVKM. Unmatched junction bases numbered 12, after V lost 7 bases and J lost 4 bases. The CDR3 protein is CASTRWGAGVYNEQFF. As DNA, the CDR3 is TGTGCCAGCACCCGATGGGGAGCGGGAGTATACAATGAGCAGTTCTTC.

This sequence joins TRBV27 and TRBJ1-2; TRBD1 is a possible D gene (6 bases). The germline CDR1 and CDR2 sequences are MNHEY and SMNVEV (reference sequence). The CDR3 sequence is 15 residues long. Between the trimmed V and J ends, which lost 2 bases and 7 bases, there was a span of 17 bases. CDR3 amino acids: CASSLSRGSWGGYTF. CDR3 coding DNA: TGTGCCAGCAGTTTAAGCAGGGGCTCGTGGGGTGGCTACACCTTC.

This clonotype qualifies as large. The chain has TRBV12-3 or TRBV12-4 and TRBJ2-4; D is perhaps TRBD2 (7 bases). This CDR3 has 16 amino acids. V lost 5 bases to trimming and J lost 5 bases, with 19 bases between them. The DNA of the CDR3 is TGTGCCAGCAGTGACCGGGACTTGCGGGGGCAAAACATTCAGTACTTC. Protein: CASSDRDLRGQNIQYF.

This clonotype appeared a few times. J is TRBJ2-2 and V is TRBV7-9; D may correspond to TRBD1 or TRBD2 (5 bases each). The CDR3 contains 13 residues. CDR1 and CDR2 from the germline V gene are SEHNR and FQNEAQ (reference sequence). With 7 bases removed from V and 4 bases from J, the gap between germline ends came to 10 bases. CDR3: CASTLGVTGELFF. The CDR3 nucleotides read TGTGCCAGCACCCTGGGGGTCACCGGGGAGCTGTTTTTT.

The chain couples TRBV12-3 or TRBV12-4 to TRBJ1-5, with D perhaps TRBD1 (6 bases). Trimming pared 7 bases from V and 2 bases from J, leaving 15 bases between. The CDR3 has 15 residues. CDR3 in amino acids: CASTLQGGGNQPQHF. The CDR3 nucleotides are TGTGCCAGCACATTACAGGGCGGGGGCAATCAGCCCCAGCATTTT.

This clonotype was seen a handful of times. V usage is TRBV7-8 and J usage is TRBJ2-5; D unclear. The CDR3 sequence is 14 residues long. V lost 5 bases and J lost 0, with 10 bases in between. Germline CDR1 reads SGHVS; CDR2 reads FQNEAQ. The CDR3 sequence: CASSPNSYQETQYF. The CDR3 DNA reads TGTGCCAGCAGCCCTAACTCGTACCAAGAGACCCAGTACTTC.

This clonotype was counted only a few times. The V call is TRBV2, the J call TRBJ1-1; D gene unclear. CDR1 is SNHLY, CDR2 FYNNEI, per germline. CDR3 length equals 12 residues. Trimming cost V 6 bases and J 5 bases, with 10 bases left between them. The chain's CDR3 is CASRLRVTEAFF. The CDR3 DNA reads TGTGCCAGCAGACTAAGGGTGACTGAAGCTTTCTTT.

This chain joins TRBV7-9 and TRBJ1-4, with 7 nucleotides matching TRBD1. Unmatched junction bases numbered 8, after V lost 5 bases and J lost 5 bases. The CDR3 is 15 residues long. Germline V CDR1 and CDR2: SEHNR, FQNEAQ (reference sequence). The CDR3 region is CASSHDSQGNEKLFF. Written as DNA, the CDR3 is TGTGCCAGCAGCCATGATTCACAGGGGAATGAAAAACTGTTTTTT.

The V call is TRBV6-1, the J call TRBJ2-1; D call uncertain. CDR1 is MNHNS, CDR2 SASEGT, per germline. V lost 4 bases and J lost 10, with 8 bases in between. This CDR3 region has 11 residues. CDR3 DNA: TGTGCCAGCAGTGGAAAAGGCGAGCAGTTCTTC. Amino acid sequence: CASSGKGEQFF.

V and J are TRBV2 and TRBJ2-5; D is undetermined. V was pared by 7 bases and J by 1 base, with 4 bases between. This CDR3 is built from 11 residues. Germline V gene lookup returns CDR1 SNHLY and CDR2 FYNNEI. CDR3 nucleotide sequence: TGTGCCAGCAAACTCCAAGAGACCCAGTACTTC. Translated, it gives CASKLQETQYF.

The chain joins TRBV19 to TRBJ1-2; 9 bases agree with TRBD1. Germline lookup yields CDR1 LNHDA and CDR2 SQIVND (reference sequence). The CDR3 has 15 residues. V trimming: 6 bases; J trimming: 4 bases; junction bases outside the gene matches: 9. The CDR3 sequence: CASRLQQGAGYGYTF. The CDR3 DNA sequence: TGTGCCAGTAGATTACAACAGGGGGCAGGCTATGGCTACACCTTC.

CDR3 in amino acids: CASSPRDYGYTF. In DNA, the CDR3 is TGTGCCAGCAGCCCGCGGGACTATGGCTACACCTTC. The chain uses TRBV28 and TRBJ1-2; no reliable D call. Germline V gene data show CDR1 as MDHEN and CDR2 as SYDVKM. The germline V and J ends were trimmed by 6 bases and 3 bases, with 8 bases remaining between them. The CDR3 contains 12 residues.

This clonotype was seen a few times. The gene calls are TRBV7-2 and TRBJ1-6, with 7 nucleotides matching TRBD1. Germline CDR1 SGHTA, CDR2 FQGNSA. The CDR3 covers 14 residues. The J segment lost 12 bases and the V segment lost 6 bases, leaving 11 bases of the junction unmatched. The CDR3, as DNA: TGTGCCAGCAGTCTCACAGGGGATAGCGGACCCCTCCACTTT. Its protein product is CASSLTGDSGPLHF.

This clonotype was seen a few times. The rearrangement links TRBV20-1 to TRBJ2-2; no clear D. The V gene's germline CDR1 is DFQATT and CDR2 SNEGSKA (reference sequence). Trimming removed 3 bases from V and 2 bases from J, with 10 bases in between. The CDR3 is 14 amino acids. CDR3 sequence (DNA): TGCAGTGCTAGGTACAGCTCTAACACCGGGGAGCTGTTTTTT. This translates into CSARYSSNTGELFF.

This clonotype was recorded a few times. V is TRBV19 and J is TRBJ1-2; D gene ambiguous. Germline-derived CDR1 and CDR2 are LNHDA and SQIVND (reference sequence). The CDR3 sequence is 12 residues long. Deletions cut 7 bases from V and 2 bases from J, with 8 bases between. This chain's CDR3 is CASTGENYGYTF. The CDR3, as DNA: TGTGCCAGTACCGGGGAAAACTATGGCTACACCTTC. Variable domain in full (rest from reference TRBV19 and TRBJ1-2): DGGITQSPKYLFRKEGQNVTLSCEQNLNHDAMYWYRQDPGQGLRLIYYSQIVNDFQKGDIAEGYSVSREKKESFPLTVTSAQKNPTAFYLCASTGENYGYTFGSGTRLTVV.

The chain joins TRBV2 to TRBJ1-1, with D possibly matching TRBD1 (6 bases). The CDR3 is 15 amino acids. Germline CDR1 SNHLY, CDR2 FYNNEI. Trimming removed 7 bases from V and 2 bases from J, with 17 bases in between. CDR3 loop: CASTERAGVNTEAFF. CDR3 sequence (DNA): TGTGCCAGCACGGAAAGGGCAGGGGTAAACACTGAAGCTTTCTTT.

This clonotype was detected a few times. The CDR3 DNA sequence: TGTGCCAGCAGTGAAGGAGGGGGCGGCAATCAGCCCCAGCATTTT. Amino acid sequence: CASSEGGGGNQPQHF. V usage is TRBV6-1 and J usage is TRBJ1-5; 7 bases match TRBD1. Per germline, CDR1 MNHNS and CDR2 SASEGT. V trimming: 1 base; J trimming: 2 bases; junction bases outside the gene matches: 2. CDR3 length: 15 amino acids.

V is TRBV11-2 and J is TRBJ2-1; 11 bases map to TRBD2. The germline V gene encodes CDR1 SGHAT and CDR2 FQNNGV. There are 18 residues in the CDR3. V was clipped by 2 bases and J by 5 bases; unmatched bases: 11. DNA of the CDR3: TGTGCCAGCAGCTTATCCCTACTCACTAGCGGGGGTGACAATGAGCAGTTCTTC. This codes for CASSLSLLTSGGDNEQFF. Filled out from reference TRBV11-2 and TRBJ2-1, the complete variable domain reads EAGVAQSPRYKIIEKRQSVAFWCNPISGHATLYWYQQILGQGPKLLIQFQNNGVVDDSQLPKDRFSAERLKGVDSTLKIQPAKLEDSAVYLCASSLSLLTSGGDNEQFFGPGTRLTVL.

This clonotype was observed a few times. V and J are TRBV20-1 and TRBJ2-5, with D uncertain. CDR3 length: 13 amino acids. V was cut by 2 bases and J by 3 bases, with 10 bases left in between. Germline CDR1 and CDR2: DFQATT and SNEGSKA (reference sequence). The CDR3, as DNA: TGCAGTGCTAGACCCTCTCCCGAAGAGACCCAGTACTTC. Amino acids: CSARPSPEETQYF.

This sequence joins TRBV5-4 and TRBJ1-1; tentative D call: TRBD1 (6 bases). The CDR3 runs 15 residues. Germline-derived CDR1 and CDR2 are SGHNT and YYREEE (reference sequence). V was shortened by 4 bases and J by 6 bases, with 19 bases between the two germline ends. Written as DNA, the CDR3 is TGTGCCAGCAGCCCCACCCGACAGGTAAATGCTGAAGCTTTCTTT. Translated, it gives CASSPTRQVNAEAFF.

The gene calls are TRBV27 and TRBJ2-3, with 9 bases that match TRBD1. The CDR3 runs 15 residues. Germline loops: CDR1 MNHEY, CDR2 SMNVEV (reference sequence). The V gene end was trimmed by 8 bases and the J gene end by 1 base; junction bases not matched to a gene: 7. Here the CDR3 DNA reads TGTGCCAGCTCCACCTGGGACAGGGGCACAGATACGCAGTATTTT. Translated: CASSTWDRGTDTQYF.

This clonotype was counted between two and nine times. The rearrangement links TRBV27 to TRBJ2-2; TRBD1 might be the D (8 bases). V was trimmed by 8 bases and J by 5 bases, leaving 21 bases between them. The CDR3 sequence is 16 residues long. Germline CDR1 is MNHEY and CDR2 is SMNVEV (reference sequence). The CDR3 is CASGSPQGGRTGELFF. CDR3 nucleotide sequence: TGTGCCAGCGGCTCCCCACAGGGGGGGCGGACCGGGGAGCTGTTTTTT.

The chain uses TRBV15 and TRBJ1-2; D might be TRBD1 (5 bases). Germline CDR1 LNHNV, CDR2 YYDKDF (reference sequence). The CDR3 has 15 residues. Trimming cost V 3 bases and J 4 bases, with 15 bases left between them. CDR3 loop: CATSREDGGGYGYTF. The CDR3 DNA sequence: TGTGCCACCAGCAGGGAAGACGGGGGAGGCTATGGCTACACCTTC.

In DNA form, the CDR3 reads TGTGCCAGCAGTTCCCAGGGGGGGCGGGGCTACAATGAGCAGTTCTTC. Translated, it gives CASSSQGGRGYNEQFF. V gene TRBV28 combines with J gene TRBJ2-1; D could derive from TRBD1 or TRBD2 (7 bases each). The CDR3 covers 16 residues. Germline CDR1 MDHEN, CDR2 SYDVKM. Deletions cut 4 bases from V and 3 bases from J, with 16 bases between. Together with reference TRBV28 and TRBJ2-1, the CDR3 gives the full variable domain: DVKVTQSSRYLVKRTGEKVFLECVQDMDHENMFWYRQDPGLGLRLIYFSYDVKMKEKGDIPEGYSVSREKKERFSLILESASTNQTSMYLCASSSQGGRGYNEQFFGPGTRLTVL.